This record looks at one T cell receptor (beta chain) sequence and its context. Its antigen remains unknown. This sample was taken from a study of graft-versus-host responses after intestinal transplantation. As for the study in general: Multivisceral, liver-intestinal, or isolated intestinal transplants were given to recipients. All recipients were given anti-thymocyte globulin induction, and tacrolimus and steroids were then administered for 3 to 4 years. Study-level points and caveats: Individuals carrying graft-donor T cell macrochimerism showed high graft-versus-host to host-versus-graft clonal ratios in allografts. The marrow of recipients harbored GvH clones, and ileum or blood showed some of them first.

The data were produced by immunoSEQ multiplex PCR, yet TCRdb's version contains in-frame clones alone and is incomplete. The repertoire holds 99,000 or so clones, with roughly 87% as singletons. J lost 2 bases, V lost 0 bases, and 4 bases had no gene match. This CDR3 contains 16 residues. Germline assignment: CDR1 SGHRS and CDR2 YFSETQ. Sequenced material: unstimulated CD4+ T cells sorted from spleen or lymph node cells, taken before intestinal transplant. The rearrangement links TRBV5-1 to TRBJ2-3; 9 bases agree with TRBD2. The origin of this receptor is a human donor who received an intestinal transplant. CDR3 in amino acids: CASSLGSGGFTDTQYF. CDR3 coding DNA: TGCGCCAGCAGCTTGGGTAGCGGGGGCTTCACAGATACGCAGTATTTT. The variable domain in full, with the rest retrieved from reference TRBV5-1 and TRBJ2-3, is KAGVTQTPRYLIKTRGQQVTLSCSPISGHRSVSWYQQTPGQGLQFLFEYFSETQRNKGNFPGRFSGRQFSNSRSEMNVSTLELGDSALYLCASSLGSGGFTDTQYFGPGTRLTVL.